A selection of T cell receptor beta chains follows, all from one sample in a study of blood T cell repertoires in COVID-19. TCRdb's table, derived via immunoSEQ multiplex PCR, lists solely in-frame clones and lacks some. The data contain about 56,000 clones, 80% to 90% of them singletons. The sequencing input was peripheral blood. The source of these receptors is a human donor in a cohort sampled during active COVID-19. Both conserved end residues are part of each CDR3. D genes are given only for firm matches. Clone size is stated in some rows and not others, as once, few, many or a class when expanded.

-,-,17,TRBV19,TRBJ1-4,TGTGCCAGTAGGCGAGAGGGGAGGTGGGCAACTAATGAAAAACTGTTTTTT,CASRREGRWATNEKLFF
-,-,14,TRBV9,TRBJ2-3,TGTGCCAGCAGCGTAGGTAGCCTTGGGGATACGCAGTATTTT,CASSVGSLGDTQYF
TRBD1,-,14,TRBV10-3,TRBJ2-7,TGTGCCATCAGATCGGACAGGGGCCACTACGAGCAGTACTTC,CAIRSDRGHYEQYF
TRBD2,-,19,TRBV4-1,TRBJ2-3,TGCGCCAGCAGCCGCAGGTTAGGGTTGAGCGGGGATCAGGCAGATACGCAGTATTTT,CASSRRLGLSGDQADTQYF
TRBD1,-,15,TRBV5-1,TRBJ1-3,TGCGCCAGCAGCCCAGGGACAGGCTCTGGAAACACCATATATTTT,CASSPGTGSGNTIYF
-,-,13,TRBV7-2,TRBJ1-3,TGTGCCAGCAGCTTAACAGGTTTAACCACCATATATTTT,CASSLTGLTTIYF
-,-,13,TRBV18,TRBJ1-5,TGTGCCAGCTCACAGGGGGTTCTTCAGCCCCAGCATTTT,CASSQGVLQPQHF
TRBD1,-,13,TRBV10-3,TRBJ1-1,TGTGCCATCAGGACAGGGGGGAACACTGAAGCTTTCTTT,CAIRTGGNTEAFF
TRBD2,-,20,TRBV5-1,TRBJ2-7,TGCGCCAGCAGCATCATGGGACAGTTCCTTGGACTAGCGGGGGCCTACGAGCAGTACTTC,CASSIMGQFLGLAGAYEQYF
TRBD1,-,18,TRBV4-3,TRBJ2-3,TGCGCCAGCAGCCAATACGGGGCCAGGGGGCGAAGCACAGATACGCAGTATTTT,CASSQYGARGRSTDTQYF
-,-,16,TRBV7-2,TRBJ1-2,TGTGCCAGCAGCATTGGACAGACCAGAACTAACTATGGCTACACCTTC,CASSIGQTRTNYGYTF
-,-,13,TRBV12-3/TRBV12-4,TRBJ2-5,TGTGCCAGCAGTTCTCCCCAAGCTAGCAGCTTGTACTTC,CASSSPQASSLYF
-,once,14,TRBV6-5,TRBJ1-4,TGTGCCAGCAGTTACGGAGGGGTTAGTGAAAAACTGTTTTTT,CASSYGGVSEKLFF
TRBD1,once,15,TRBV5-1,TRBJ1-3,TGCGCCAGCAGCTTGGGCGGGACAGCAGGAAACACCATATATTTT,CASSLGGTAGNTIYF
TRBD2,-,14,TRBV10-2,TRBJ2-7,TGCGCCAGCAGTGAACTAGCGGGGGAGTACGAGCAGTACTTC,CASSELAGEYEQYF
-,-,15,TRBV2,TRBJ2-2,TGTGCCAGCAGTGCCGAGGGGGGGCGTACCGGGGAGCTGTTTTTT,CASSAEGGRTGELFF
-,-,20,TRBV19,TRBJ1-6,TGTGCCAGTAGTATAGATCTCTGGGGGCCCAGGAGCTCCTATAATTCACCCCTCCACTTT,CASSIDLWGPRSSYNSPLHF
-,once,14,TRBV13,TRBJ2-5,TGTGCCAGCAGCTCCGTGGAGGGGTCCTCGACCCAGTACTTC,CASSSVEGSSTQYF
-,-,16,TRBV7-2,TRBJ2-2,TGTGCCAGCAGCTTTGTCTGGGTTCCGGGCACCGGGGAGCTGTTTTTT,CASSFVWVPGTGELFF
-,-,13,TRBV27,TRBJ1-3,TGTGCCAGCAGGGGCAGCTCTGGAAACACCATATATTTT,CASRGSSGNTIYF
-,-,13,TRBV29-1,TRBJ2-5,TGCAGCGTTGCTGGCCAGGGGAAGAAGACCCAGTACTTC,CSVAGQGKKTQYF
-,-,15,TRBV18,TRBJ2-1,TGTGCCAGCTCACAACTAGGTGGCGCCTACAATGAGCAGTTCTTC,CASSQLGGAYNEQFF
-,once,14,TRBV27,TRBJ1-6,TGTGCCAGCAGTTCAGGACAGAATAATTCACCCCTCCACTTT,CASSSGQNNSPLHF
TRBD2,-,17,TRBV5-6,TRBJ2-3,TGTGCCAGCAGCTTGTTCCTAGCGGGGGAGTGGGGAGATACGCAGTATTTT,CASSLFLAGEWGDTQYF
TRBD1,-,13,TRBV6-2/TRBV6-3,TRBJ1-2,TGTGCCAGCAGCCGACAGGGGAAGGATGGCTACACCTTC,CASSRQGKDGYTF
-,-,15,TRBV6-5,TRBJ1-4,TGTGCCAGCACAGGTCGACGAGCCATGACTGAAAAACTGTTTTTT,CASTGRRAMTEKLFF
-,-,15,TRBV6-2/TRBV6-3,TRBJ2-1,TGTGCCAGCAGTACCCCGGAGAGACCATACAATGAGCAGTTCTTC,CASSTPERPYNEQFF